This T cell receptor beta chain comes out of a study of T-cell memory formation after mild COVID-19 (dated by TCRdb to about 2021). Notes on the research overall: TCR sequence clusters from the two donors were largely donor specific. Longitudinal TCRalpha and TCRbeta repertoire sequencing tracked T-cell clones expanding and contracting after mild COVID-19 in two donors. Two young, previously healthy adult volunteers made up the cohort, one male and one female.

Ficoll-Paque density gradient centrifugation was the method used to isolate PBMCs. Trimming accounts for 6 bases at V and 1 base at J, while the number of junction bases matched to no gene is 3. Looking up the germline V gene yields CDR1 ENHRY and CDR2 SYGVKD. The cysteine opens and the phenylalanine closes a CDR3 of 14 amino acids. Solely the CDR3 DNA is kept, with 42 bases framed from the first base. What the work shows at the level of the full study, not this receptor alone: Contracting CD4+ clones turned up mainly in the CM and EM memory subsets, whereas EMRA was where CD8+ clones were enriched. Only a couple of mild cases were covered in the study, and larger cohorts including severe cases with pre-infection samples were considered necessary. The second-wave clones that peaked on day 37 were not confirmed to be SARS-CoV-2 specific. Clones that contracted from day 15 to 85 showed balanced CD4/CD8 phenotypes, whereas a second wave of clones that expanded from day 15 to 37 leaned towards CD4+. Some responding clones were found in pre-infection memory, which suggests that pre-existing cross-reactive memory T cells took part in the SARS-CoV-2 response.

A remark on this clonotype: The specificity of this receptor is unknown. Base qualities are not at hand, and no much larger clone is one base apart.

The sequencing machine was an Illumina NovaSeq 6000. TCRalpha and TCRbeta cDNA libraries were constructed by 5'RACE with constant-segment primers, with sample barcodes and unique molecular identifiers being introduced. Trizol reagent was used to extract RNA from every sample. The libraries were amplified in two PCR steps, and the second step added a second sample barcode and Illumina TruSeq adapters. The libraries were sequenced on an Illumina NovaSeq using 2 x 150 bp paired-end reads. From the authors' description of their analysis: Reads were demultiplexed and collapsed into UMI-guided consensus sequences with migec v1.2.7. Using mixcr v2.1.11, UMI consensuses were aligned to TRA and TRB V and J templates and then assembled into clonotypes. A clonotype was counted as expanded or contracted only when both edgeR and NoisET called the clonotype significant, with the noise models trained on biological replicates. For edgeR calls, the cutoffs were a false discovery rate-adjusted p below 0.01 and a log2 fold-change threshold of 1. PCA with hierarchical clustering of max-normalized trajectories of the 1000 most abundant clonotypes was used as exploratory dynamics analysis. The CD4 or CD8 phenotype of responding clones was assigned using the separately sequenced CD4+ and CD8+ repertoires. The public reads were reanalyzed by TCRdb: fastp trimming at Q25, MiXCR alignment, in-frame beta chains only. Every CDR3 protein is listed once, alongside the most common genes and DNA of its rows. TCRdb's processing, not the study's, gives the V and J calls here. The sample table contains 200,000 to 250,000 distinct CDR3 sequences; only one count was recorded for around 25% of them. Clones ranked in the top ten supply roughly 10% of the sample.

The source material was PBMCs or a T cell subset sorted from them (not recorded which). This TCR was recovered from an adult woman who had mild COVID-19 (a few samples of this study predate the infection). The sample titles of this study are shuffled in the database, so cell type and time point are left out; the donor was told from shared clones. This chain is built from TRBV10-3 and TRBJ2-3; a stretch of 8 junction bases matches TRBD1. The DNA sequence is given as TGTGCCATCAGCAGGGGGCAAGGCACAGATACGCAGTATTTT. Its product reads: CAISRGQGTDTQYF.